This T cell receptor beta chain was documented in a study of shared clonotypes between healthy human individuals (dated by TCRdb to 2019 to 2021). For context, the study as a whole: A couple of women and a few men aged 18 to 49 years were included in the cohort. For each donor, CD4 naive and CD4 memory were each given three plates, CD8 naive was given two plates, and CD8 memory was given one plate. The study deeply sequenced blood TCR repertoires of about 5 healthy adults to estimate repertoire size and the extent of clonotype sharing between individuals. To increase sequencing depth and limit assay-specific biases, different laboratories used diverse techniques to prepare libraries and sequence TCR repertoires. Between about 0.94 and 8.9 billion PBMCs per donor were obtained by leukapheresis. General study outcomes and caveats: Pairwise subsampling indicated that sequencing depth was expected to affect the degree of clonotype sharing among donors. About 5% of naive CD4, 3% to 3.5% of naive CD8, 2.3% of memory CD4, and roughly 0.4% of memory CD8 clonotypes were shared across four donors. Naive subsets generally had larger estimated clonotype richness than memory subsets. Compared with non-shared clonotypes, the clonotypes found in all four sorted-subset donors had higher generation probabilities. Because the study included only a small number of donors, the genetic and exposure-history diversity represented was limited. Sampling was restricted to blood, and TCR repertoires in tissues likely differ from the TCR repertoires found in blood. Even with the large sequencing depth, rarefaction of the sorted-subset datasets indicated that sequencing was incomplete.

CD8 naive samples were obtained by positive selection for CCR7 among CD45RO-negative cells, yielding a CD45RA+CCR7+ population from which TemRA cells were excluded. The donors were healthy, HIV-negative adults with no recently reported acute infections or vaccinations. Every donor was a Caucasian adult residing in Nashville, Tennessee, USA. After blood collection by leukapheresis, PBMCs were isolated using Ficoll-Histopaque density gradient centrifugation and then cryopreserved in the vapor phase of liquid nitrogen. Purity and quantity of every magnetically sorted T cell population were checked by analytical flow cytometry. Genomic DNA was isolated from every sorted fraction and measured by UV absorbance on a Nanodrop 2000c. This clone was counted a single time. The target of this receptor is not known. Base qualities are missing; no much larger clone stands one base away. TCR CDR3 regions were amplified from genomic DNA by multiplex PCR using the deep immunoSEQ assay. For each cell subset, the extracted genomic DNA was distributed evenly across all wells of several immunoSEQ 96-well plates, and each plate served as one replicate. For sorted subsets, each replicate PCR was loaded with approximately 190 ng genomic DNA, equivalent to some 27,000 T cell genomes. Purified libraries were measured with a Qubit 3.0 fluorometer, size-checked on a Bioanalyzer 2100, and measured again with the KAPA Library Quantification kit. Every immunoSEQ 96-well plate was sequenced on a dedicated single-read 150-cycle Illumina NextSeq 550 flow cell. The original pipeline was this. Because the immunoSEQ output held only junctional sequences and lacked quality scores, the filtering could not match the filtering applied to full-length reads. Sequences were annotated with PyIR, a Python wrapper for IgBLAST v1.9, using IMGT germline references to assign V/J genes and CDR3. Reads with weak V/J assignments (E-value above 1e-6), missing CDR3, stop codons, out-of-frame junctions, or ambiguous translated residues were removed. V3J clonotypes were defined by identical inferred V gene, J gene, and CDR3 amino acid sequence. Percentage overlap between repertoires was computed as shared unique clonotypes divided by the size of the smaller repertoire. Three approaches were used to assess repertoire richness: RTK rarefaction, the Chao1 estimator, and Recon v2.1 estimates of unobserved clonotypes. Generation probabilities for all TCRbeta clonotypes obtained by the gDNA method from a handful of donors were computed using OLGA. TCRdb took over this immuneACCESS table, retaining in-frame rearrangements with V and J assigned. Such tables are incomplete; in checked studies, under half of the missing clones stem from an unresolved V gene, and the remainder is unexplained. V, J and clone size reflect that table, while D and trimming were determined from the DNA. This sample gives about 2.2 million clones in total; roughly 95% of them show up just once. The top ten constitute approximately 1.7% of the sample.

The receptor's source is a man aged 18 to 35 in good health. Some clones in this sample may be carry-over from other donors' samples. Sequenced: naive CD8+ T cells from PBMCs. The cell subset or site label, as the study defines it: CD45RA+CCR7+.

The nucleotides are TGTGCCAGCAGCAGGCACAGGGCGAGCTCCTACAATGAGCAGTTCTTC. Translated, it reads CASSRHRASSYNEQFF. The rearranged chain carries TRBV28 and TRBJ2-1; TRBD1 is a weak D gene call, 6 bases matching. The cysteine opens and the phenylalanine closes a CDR3 of 16 amino acids. The CDR3 DNA has 48 bases and is translated from base 1. The germline V gene sets CDR1 to MDHEN and CDR2 to SYDVKM. V was cut back by 6 bases and J by 0 bases, leaving a gap of 15 bases between them.